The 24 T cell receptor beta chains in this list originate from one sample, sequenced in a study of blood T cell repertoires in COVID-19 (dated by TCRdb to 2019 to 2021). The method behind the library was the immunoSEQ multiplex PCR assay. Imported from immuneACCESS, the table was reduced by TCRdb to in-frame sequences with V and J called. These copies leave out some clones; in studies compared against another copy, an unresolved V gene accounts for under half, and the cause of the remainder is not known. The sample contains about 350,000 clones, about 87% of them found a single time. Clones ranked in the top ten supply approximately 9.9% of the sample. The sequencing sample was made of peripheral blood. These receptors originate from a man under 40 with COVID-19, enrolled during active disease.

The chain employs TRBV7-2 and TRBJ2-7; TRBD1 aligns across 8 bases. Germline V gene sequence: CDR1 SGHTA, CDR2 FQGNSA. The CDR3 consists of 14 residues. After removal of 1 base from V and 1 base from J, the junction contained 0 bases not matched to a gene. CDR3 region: CASSLGDRSYEQYF. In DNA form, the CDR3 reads TGTGCCAGCAGCTTAGGGGACAGGTCCTACGAGCAGTACTTC.

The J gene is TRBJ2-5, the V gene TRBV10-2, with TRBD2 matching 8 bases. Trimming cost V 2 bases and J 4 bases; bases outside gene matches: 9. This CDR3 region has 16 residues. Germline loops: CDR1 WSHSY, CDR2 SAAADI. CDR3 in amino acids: CASSEPSGSAGETQYF. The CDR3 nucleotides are TGCGCCAGCAGTGAGCCCAGCGGGAGTGCAGGAGAGACCCAGTACTTC.

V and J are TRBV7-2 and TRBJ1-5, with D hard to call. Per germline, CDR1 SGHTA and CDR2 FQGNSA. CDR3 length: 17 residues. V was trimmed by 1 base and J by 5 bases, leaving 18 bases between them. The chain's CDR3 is CASSLEHSSQYDQPQHF. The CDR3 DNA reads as TGTGCCAGCAGCTTAGAACATTCATCCCAGTACGATCAGCCCCAGCATTTT.

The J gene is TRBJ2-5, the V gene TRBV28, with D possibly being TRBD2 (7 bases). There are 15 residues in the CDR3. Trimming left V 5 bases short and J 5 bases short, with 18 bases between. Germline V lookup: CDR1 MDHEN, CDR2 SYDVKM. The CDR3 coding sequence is TGTGCCAGCAGTCCCTCTCCGGGGGGCGTTGAGACCCAGTACTTC. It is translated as CASSPSPGGVETQYF.

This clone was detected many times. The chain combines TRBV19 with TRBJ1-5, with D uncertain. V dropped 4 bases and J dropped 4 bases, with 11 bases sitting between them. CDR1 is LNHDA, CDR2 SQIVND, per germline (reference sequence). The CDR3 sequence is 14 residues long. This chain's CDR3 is CASSTLGPNQPQHF. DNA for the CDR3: TGTGCCAGTAGTACCCTAGGCCCTAATCAGCCCCAGCATTTT.

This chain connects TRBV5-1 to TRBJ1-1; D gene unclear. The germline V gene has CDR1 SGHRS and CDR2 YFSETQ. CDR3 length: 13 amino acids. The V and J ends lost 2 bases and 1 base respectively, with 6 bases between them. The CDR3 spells CASSFNGNTEAFF. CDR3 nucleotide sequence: TGCGCCAGCAGCTTTAACGGGAACACTGAAGCTTTCTTT.

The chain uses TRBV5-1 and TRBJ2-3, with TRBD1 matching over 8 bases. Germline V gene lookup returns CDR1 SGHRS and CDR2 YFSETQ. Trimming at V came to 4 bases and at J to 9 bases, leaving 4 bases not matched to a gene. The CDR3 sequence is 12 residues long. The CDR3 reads CASSQDRETQYF. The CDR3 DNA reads TGCGCCAGCAGCCAGGACAGGGAAACGCAGTATTTT. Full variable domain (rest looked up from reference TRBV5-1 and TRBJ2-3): KAGVTQTPRYLIKTRGQQVTLSCSPISGHRSVSWYQQTPGQGLQFLFEYFSETQRNKGNFPGRFSGRQFSNSRSEMNVSTLELGDSALYLCASSQDRETQYFGPGTRLTVL.

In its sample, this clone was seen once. In DNA, the CDR3 is TGTGCCAGCAGTTCACCTAGAGGGGGCGCTGGAAACAATGAGCAGTTCTTC. Its protein product is CASSSPRGGAGNNEQFF. The chain uses TRBV28 and TRBJ2-1, with 7 bases matching TRBD1. J was trimmed by 5 bases and V by 4 bases; bases with no gene match: 14. Germline CDR1 is MDHEN and CDR2 is SYDVKM. CDR3 length equals 17 residues.

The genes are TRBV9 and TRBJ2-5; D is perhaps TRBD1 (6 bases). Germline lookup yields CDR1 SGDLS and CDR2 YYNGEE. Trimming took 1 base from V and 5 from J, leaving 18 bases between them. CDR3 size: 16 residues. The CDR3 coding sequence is TGTGCCAGCAGCGTATCCCGCCTAACAGGGTCCGAGACCCAGTACTTC. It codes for CASSVSRLTGSETQYF.

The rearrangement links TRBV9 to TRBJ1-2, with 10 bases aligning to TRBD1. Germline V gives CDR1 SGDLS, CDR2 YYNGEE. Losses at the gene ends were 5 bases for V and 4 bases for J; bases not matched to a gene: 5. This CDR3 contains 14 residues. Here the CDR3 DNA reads TGTGCCAGCAGGGGGGGACAGGGGATCTATGGCTACACCTTC. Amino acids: CASRGGQGIYGYTF.

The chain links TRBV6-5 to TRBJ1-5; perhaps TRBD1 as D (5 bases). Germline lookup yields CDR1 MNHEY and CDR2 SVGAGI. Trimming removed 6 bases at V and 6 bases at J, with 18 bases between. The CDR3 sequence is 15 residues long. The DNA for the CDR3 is TGTGCCAGCAGCCGCGACAGTTGGTCAGGTCAGCCCCAGCATTTT. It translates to CASSRDSWSGQPQHF.

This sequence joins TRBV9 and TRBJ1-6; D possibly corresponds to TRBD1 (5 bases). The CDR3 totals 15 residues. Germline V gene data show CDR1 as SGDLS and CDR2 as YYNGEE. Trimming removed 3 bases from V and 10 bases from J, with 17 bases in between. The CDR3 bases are TGTGCCAGCAGCGCCGAAATAGGGGTTGTATCACCCCTCCACTTT. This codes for CASSAEIGVVSPLHF.

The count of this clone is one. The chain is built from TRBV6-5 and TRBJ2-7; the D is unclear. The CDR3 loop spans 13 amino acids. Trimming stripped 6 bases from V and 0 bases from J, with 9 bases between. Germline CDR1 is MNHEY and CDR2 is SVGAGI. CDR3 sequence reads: CASRRPSSYEQYF. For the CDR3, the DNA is TGTGCCAGCAGGAGGCCTAGCTCCTACGAGCAGTACTTC.

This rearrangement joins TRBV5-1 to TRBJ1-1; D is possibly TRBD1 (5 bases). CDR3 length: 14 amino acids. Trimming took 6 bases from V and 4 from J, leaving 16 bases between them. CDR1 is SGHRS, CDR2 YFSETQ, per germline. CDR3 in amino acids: CASTQGRGGTEAFF. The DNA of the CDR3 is TGCGCCAGCACCCAGGGCCGGGGAGGCACTGAAGCTTTCTTT.

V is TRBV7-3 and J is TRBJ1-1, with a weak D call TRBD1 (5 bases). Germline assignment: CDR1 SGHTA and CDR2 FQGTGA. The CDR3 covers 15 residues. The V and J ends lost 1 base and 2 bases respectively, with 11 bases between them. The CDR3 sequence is CASSLSRVTNTEAFF. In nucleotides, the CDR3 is TGTGCCAGCAGCTTAAGCAGGGTGACTAACACTGAAGCTTTCTTT.

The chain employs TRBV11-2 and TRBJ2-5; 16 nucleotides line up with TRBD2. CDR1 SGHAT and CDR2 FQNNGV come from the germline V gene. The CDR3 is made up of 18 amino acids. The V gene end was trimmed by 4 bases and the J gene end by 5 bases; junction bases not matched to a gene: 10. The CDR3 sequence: CASSSTWGLAGGQETQYF. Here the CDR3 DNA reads TGTGCCAGCAGCTCCACCTGGGGACTAGCGGGGGGGCAGGAGACCCAGTACTTC. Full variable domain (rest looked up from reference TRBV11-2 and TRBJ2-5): EAGVAQSPRYKIIEKRQSVAFWCNPISGHATLYWYQQILGQGPKLLIQFQNNGVVDDSQLPKDRFSAERLKGVDSTLKIQPAKLEDSAVYLCASSSTWGLAGGQETQYFGPGTRLLVL.

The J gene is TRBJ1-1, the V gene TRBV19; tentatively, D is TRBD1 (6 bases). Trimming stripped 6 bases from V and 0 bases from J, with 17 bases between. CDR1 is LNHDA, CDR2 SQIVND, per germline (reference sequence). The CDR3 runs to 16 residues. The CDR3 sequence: CASSVTGRYVNTEAFF. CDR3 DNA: TGTGCCAGTAGCGTTACAGGGCGGTATGTGAACACTGAAGCTTTCTTT.

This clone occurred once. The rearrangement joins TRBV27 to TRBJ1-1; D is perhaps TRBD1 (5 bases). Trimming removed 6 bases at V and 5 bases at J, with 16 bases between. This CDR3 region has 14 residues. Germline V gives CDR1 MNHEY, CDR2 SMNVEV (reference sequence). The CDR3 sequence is CASSRGHGRTEAFF. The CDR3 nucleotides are TGTGCCAGCAGCCGCGGACACGGACGGACTGAAGCTTTCTTT.

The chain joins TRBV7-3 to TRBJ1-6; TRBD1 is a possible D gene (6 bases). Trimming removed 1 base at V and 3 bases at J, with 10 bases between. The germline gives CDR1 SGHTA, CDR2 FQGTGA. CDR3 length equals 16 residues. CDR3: CASSLNGRGYNSPLHF. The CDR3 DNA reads TGTGCCAGCAGCTTAAATGGCAGGGGCTATAATTCACCCCTCCACTTT.

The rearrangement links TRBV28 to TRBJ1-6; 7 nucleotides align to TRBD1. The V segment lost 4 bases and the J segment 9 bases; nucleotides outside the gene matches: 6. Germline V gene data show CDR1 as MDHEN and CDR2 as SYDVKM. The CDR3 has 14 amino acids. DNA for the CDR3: TGTGCCAGCAGTTCGCGGACAGGAGGTTCACCCCTCCACTTT. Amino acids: CASSSRTGGSPLHF.

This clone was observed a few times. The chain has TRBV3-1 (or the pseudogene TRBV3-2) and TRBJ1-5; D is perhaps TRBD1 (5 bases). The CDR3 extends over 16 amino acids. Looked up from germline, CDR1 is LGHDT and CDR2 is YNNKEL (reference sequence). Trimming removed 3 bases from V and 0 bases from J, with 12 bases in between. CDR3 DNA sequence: TGTGCCAGCAGCCAGAGTGACAGTTATAGCAATCAGCCCCAGCATTTT. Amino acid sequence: CASSQSDSYSNQPQHF.

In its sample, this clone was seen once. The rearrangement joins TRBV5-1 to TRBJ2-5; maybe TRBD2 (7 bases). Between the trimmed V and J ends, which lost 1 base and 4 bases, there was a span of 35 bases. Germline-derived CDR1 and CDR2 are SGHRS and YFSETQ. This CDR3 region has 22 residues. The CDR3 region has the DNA TGCGCCAGCAGCTTGTTCCCTCCGGGCCGGGTCCTAGAATTGCGGGGGCGAGAGACCCAGTACTTC. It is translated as CASSLFPPGRVLELRGRETQYF.

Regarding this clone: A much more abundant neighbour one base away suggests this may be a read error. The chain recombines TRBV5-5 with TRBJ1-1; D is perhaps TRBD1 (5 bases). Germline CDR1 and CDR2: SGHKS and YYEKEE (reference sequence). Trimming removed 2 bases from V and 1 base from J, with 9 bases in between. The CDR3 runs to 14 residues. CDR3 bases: TGTGCCAGCAGCTTCGGCAGGGCGAACACTGAAGCTTTCTTT. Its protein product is CASSFGRANTEAFF. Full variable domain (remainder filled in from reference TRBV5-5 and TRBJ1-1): DAGVTQSPTHLIKTRGQQVTLRCSPISGHKSVSWYQQVLGQGPQFIFQYYEKEERGRGNFPDRFSARQFPNYSSELNVNALLLGDSALYLCASSFGRANTEAFFGQGTRLTVV.

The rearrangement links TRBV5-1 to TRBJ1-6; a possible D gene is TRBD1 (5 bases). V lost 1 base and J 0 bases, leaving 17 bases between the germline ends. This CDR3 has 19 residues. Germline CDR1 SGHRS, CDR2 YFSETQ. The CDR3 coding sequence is TGCGCCAGCAGCTTGTTCGATTCCGGGGGGTTCTCCTATAATTCACCCCTCCACTTT. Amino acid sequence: CASSLFDSGGFSYNSPLHF.